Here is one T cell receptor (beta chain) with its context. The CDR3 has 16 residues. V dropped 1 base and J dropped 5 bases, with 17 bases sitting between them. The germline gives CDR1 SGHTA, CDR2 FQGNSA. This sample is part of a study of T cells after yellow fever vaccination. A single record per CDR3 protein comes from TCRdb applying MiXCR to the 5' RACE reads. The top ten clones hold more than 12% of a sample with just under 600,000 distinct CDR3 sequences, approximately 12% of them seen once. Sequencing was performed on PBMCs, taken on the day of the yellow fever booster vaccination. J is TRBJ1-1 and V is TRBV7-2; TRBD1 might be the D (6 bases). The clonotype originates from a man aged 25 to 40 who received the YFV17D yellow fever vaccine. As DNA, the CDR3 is TGTGCCAGCAGCTTAGTAGGGCCAGGGGCAGGTACTGAAGCTTTCTTT. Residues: CASSLVGPGAGTEAFF.